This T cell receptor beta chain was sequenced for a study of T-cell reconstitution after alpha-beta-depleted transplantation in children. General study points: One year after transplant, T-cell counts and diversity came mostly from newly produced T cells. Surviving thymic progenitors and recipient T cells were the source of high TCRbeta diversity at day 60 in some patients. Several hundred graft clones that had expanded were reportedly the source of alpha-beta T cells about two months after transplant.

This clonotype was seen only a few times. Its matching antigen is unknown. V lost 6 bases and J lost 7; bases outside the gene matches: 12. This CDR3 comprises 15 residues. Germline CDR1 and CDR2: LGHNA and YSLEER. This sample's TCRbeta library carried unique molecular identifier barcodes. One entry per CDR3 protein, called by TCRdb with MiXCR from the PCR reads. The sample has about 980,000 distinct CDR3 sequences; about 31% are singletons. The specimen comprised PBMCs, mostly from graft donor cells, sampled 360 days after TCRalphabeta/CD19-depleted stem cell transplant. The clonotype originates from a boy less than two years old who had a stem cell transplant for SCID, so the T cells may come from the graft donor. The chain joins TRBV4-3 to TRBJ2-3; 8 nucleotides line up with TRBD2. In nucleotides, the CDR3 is TGCGCCAGCAGACCGAACGCGGGGGGCATAAATACGCAGTATTTT. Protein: CASRPNAGGINTQYF.